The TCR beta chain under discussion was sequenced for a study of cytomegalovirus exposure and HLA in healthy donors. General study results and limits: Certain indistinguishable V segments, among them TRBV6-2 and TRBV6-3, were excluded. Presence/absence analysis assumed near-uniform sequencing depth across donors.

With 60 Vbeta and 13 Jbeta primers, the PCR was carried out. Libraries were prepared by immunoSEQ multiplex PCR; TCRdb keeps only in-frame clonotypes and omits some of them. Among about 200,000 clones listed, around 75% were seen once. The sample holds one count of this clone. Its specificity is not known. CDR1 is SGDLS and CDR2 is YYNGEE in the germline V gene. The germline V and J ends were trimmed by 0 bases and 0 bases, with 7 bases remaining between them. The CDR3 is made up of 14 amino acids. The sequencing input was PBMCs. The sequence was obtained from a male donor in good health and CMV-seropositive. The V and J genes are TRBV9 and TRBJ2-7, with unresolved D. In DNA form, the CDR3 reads TGTGCCAGCAGCGTAGTTGGCGGCTCCTACGAGCAGTACTTC. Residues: CASSVVGGSYEQYF.